The next 22 T cell receptor beta chains were all read from a single sample in a study of T-cell reconstitution after alpha-beta-depleted transplantation in children. Preparation of the TCRbeta library involved a method that used unique molecular identifiers. One entry per CDR3 protein results from TCRdb running MiXCR on the PCR reads. This sample has around 340,000 distinct CDR3 sequences, with less than 15% found just once. The starting material was PBMCs, obtained from the stem cell graft. The receptors were gathered from a human donor who donated a stem cell graft to a child with Fanconi anemia.

The rearrangement links TRBV5-1 to TRBJ1-1; 8 positions agree with TRBD1. J gave up 1 base and V 3 bases, and 5 bases lay outside the gene matches. Germline V gene data show CDR1 as SGHRS and CDR2 as YFSETQ. There are 15 residues in the CDR3. CDR3 in amino acids: CASSSGGAGNTEAFF. CDR3 bases: TGCGCCAGCAGCTCAGGGGGCGCAGGGAACACTGAAGCTTTCTTT.

This clonotype was detected only a few times. The chain links TRBV12-3 or TRBV12-4 to TRBJ1-4; tentatively, D is TRBD1 (6 bases). The CDR3 sequence is 16 residues long. Trimming stripped 4 bases from V and 6 bases from J, with 18 bases between. CDR3: CASSSGTTRGDEKLFF. The CDR3 DNA follows: TGTGCCAGCAGTTCCGGGACAACCAGAGGGGATGAAAAACTGTTTTTT.

CDR3 DNA: TGTGCCAGCAGTCCTTTTCCTCTCAGCTCTGGAAACACCATATATTTT. Protein product: CASSPFPLSSGNTIYF. V usage is TRBV12-3 or TRBV12-4 and J usage is TRBJ1-3; no firm D call. The CDR3 consists of 16 residues. The V and J ends lost 5 bases and 0 bases respectively, with 14 bases between them.

This clonotype was detected many times. The genes are TRBV5-5 and TRBJ2-1; D is ambiguous. V dropped 2 bases and J dropped 0 bases, with 9 bases sitting between them. The germline V gene has CDR1 SGHKS and CDR2 YYEKEE (reference sequence). The length of the CDR3 is 15 residues. The CDR3, as DNA: TGTGCCAGCAGCTTTGGGTACCTCTCCTACAATGAGCAGTTCTTC. It codes for CASSFGYLSYNEQFF.

V gene TRBV5-1 combines with J gene TRBJ1-1; the D gene is possibly TRBD1 (5 bases). The ends were cut back, 3 bases at V and 9 bases at J, with 18 bases in the middle. The length of the CDR3 is 14 residues. Germline V gives CDR1 SGHRS, CDR2 YFSETQ. As DNA, the CDR3 is TGCGCCAGCAGCTCTAACCGGGACGGTGATAAAGCTTTCTTT. Amino acids: CASSSNRDGDKAFF.

This clonotype came up many times. The genes are TRBV29-1 and TRBJ2-2, with 11 positions matching TRBD1. Germline trimming cut 4 bases from V and 9 bases from J; bases unmatched to any gene: 1. The CDR3 contains 12 residues. Germline CDR1 reads SQVTM; CDR2 reads ANQGSEA. The CDR3, as DNA: TGCAGCGTTGGGACAGGGGGCAGGGAGCTGTTTTTT. Protein: CSVGTGGRELFF.

This clonotype was seen more than once but under ten times. The V call is TRBV6-2 or TRBV6-3, the J call TRBJ2-1; no firm D call. Germline CDR1 is MNHEY and CDR2 is SVGEGT. Trimming took off 0 bases at V and 5 bases at J, with 5 bases between the two ends. This CDR3 comprises 13 residues. The CDR3 loop is CASSYSVNNEQFF. DNA for the CDR3: TGTGCCAGCAGTTACTCGGTTAACAATGAGCAGTTCTTC.

This clonotype occurred a few times. V usage is TRBV6-2 or TRBV6-3 and J usage is TRBJ1-1; D unclear. V was clipped by 8 bases and J by 0 bases, with 10 bases between them. Germline V CDR1 and CDR2: MNHEY, SVGEGT. The CDR3 totals 13 residues. The CDR3 region has the DNA TGTGCCAGCTCGGATGGAGTGAACACTGAAGCTTTCTTT. It encodes CASSDGVNTEAFF.

This clonotype was observed a handful of times. The J gene is TRBJ2-3, the V gene TRBV7-9; D gene uncertain. The CDR3 extends over 14 amino acids. Germline values: CDR1 SEHNR, CDR2 FQNEAQ (reference sequence). The V end lost 5 bases, the J end lost 2 bases, and 11 bases lay between the germline ends. The CDR3 sequence is CASSPERYTDTQYF. The CDR3 DNA sequence: TGTGCCAGCAGCCCCGAACGTTACACAGATACGCAGTATTTT.

Only a few counts were recorded for this clonotype. V is TRBV3-1 and J is TRBJ1-2; D unclear. The CDR3 contains 15 residues. CDR1 and CDR2 from the germline V gene are LGHDT and YNNKEL (reference sequence). Trimming removed 1 base at V and 5 bases at J, with 14 bases between. The CDR3 protein is CASSQGAGGGYGYTF. DNA of the CDR3: TGTGCCAGCAGCCAAGGGGCCGGCGGAGGATATGGCTACACCTTC.

This clonotype has ten or more counts. The chain is built from TRBV5-1 and TRBJ2-7, with D maybe TRBD1 (5 bases). The V end lost 0 bases, the J end lost 3 bases, and 10 bases lay between the germline ends. CDR3 size: 14 residues. Per germline, CDR1 SGHRS and CDR2 YFSETQ. Here the CDR3 reads CASSLETGHYEQYV. The CDR3, as DNA: TGCGCCAGCAGCTTGGAAACAGGACACTACGAGCAGTACGTC.

This clonotype was picked up many times. The chain links TRBV7-2 to TRBJ1-3; no clear D gene. This CDR3 spans 15 amino acids. The germline V gene has CDR1 SGHTA and CDR2 FQGNSA. V was shortened by 4 bases and J by 0 bases, with 10 bases between the two germline ends. CDR3 bases: TGTGCCAGCAGCTGGACGGGAGGCTCTGGAAACACCATATATTTT. Amino acid sequence: CASSWTGGSGNTIYF.

This clonotype was picked up a small number of times. The chain combines TRBV4-3 with TRBJ1-1; D ambiguous. CDR1 is LGHNA, CDR2 YSLEER, per germline. The V and J ends lost 3 bases and 4 bases respectively, with 18 bases between them. This CDR3 is 16 amino acids long. In nucleotides, the CDR3 is TGCGCCAGCAGCCAGTTTTCCCGGACCGGTTTCACTGAAGCTTTCTTT. Residues: CASSQFSRTGFTEAFF.

This clonotype showed up many times. The chain recombines TRBV5-6 with TRBJ2-1, with D unclear. The CDR3 is 14 residues long. CDR1 SGHDT and CDR2 YYEEEE come from the germline V gene. V gave up 0 bases and J gave up 6 bases, with 10 bases separating them. This CDR3 is CASSLAPLRNEQFF. The DNA of the CDR3 is TGTGCCAGCAGCTTGGCCCCCTTACGCAATGAGCAGTTCTTC.

The V and J genes are TRBV25-1 and TRBJ1-1, with D perhaps matching TRBD1 (5 bases). There are 12 residues in the CDR3. CDR1 is MGHDK and CDR2 is SYGVNS in the germline V gene. Trimming left V 7 bases short and J 1 base short, with 7 bases between. Here the CDR3 reads CASKGTNTEAFF. For the CDR3, the DNA is TGTGCCAGCAAAGGGACGAACACTGAAGCTTTCTTT.

In DNA, the CDR3 is TGCGCCAGCAGCCCACAGGGGGCTAGCGGGGAGCTGTTTTTT. As protein: CASSPQGASGELFF. This chain uses TRBV5-1 with TRBJ2-2, with 9 bases lining up with TRBD1. Germline V CDR1 and CDR2: SGHRS, YFSETQ. The CDR3 is 14 residues long. The trim removed 4 bases at V and 7 bases at J, leaving 5 bases unmatched.

This clonotype has a count of ten or more. The chain joins TRBV24-1 to TRBJ2-1; TRBD2 matches at 8 bases. The trim removed 3 bases at V and 7 bases at J, leaving 13 bases unmatched. This CDR3 has 17 residues. The germline V gene encodes CDR1 KGHDR and CDR2 SFDVKD. CDR3 in amino acids: CATSDIAKAGGRNEQFF. In DNA form, the CDR3 reads TGTGCCACCAGTGATATAGCAAAGGCGGGGGGAAGGAATGAGCAGTTCTTC.

The chain employs TRBV5-5 and TRBJ1-1; a weak D match, TRBD1 (5 bases). CDR1 and CDR2 from the germline V gene are SGHKS and YYEKEE (reference sequence). CDR3 length equals 15 residues. Trimming cost V 4 bases and J 1 base, with 14 bases left between them. The CDR3 region has the DNA TGTGCCAGCAGCCGGACACAGCCCTGGAACACTGAAGCTTTCTTT. As protein: CASSRTQPWNTEAFF. Supplemented by reference TRBV5-5 and TRBJ1-1, the full variable domain reads DAGVTQSPTHLIKTRGQQVTLRCSPISGHKSVSWYQQVLGQGPQFIFQYYEKEERGRGNFPDRFSARQFPNYSSELNVNALLLGDSALYLCASSRTQPWNTEAFFGQGTRLTVV.

This clonotype has only a few counts. V gene TRBV6-6 combines with J gene TRBJ2-7; TRBD1 might be the D (5 bases). This CDR3 has 11 amino acids. Trimming shortened V by 5 bases and J by 6 bases, and 8 bases separated the two germline ends. Germline CDR1 MNHNY, CDR2 SVGAGI (reference sequence). The CDR3 loop is CASSRQGEQYF. The CDR3 DNA reads TGTGCCAGCAGTCGCCAGGGCGAGCAGTACTTC.

Turning to this clonotype: A much larger clone differs from this one at a single base, so this may be a read error. V and J are TRBV28 and TRBJ1-5; D remains unclear. Germline CDR1 reads MDHEN; CDR2 reads SYDVKM. The CDR3 has 13 amino acids. CDR3 nucleotide sequence: TGTGCCAGCAGCCCAGAGGTCAGCCAGCCCCAGCGTTTT. It specifies CASSPEVSQPQRF.

The chain uses TRBV5-1 and TRBJ1-2; tentative D call: TRBD1 (5 bases). V shed 1 base and J shed 2 bases, with 12 bases lying between them. The germline gives CDR1 SGHRS, CDR2 YFSETQ. CDR3 length equals 15 residues. CDR3 sequence: CASSLLGTSNYGYTF. The CDR3 DNA is TGCGCCAGCAGCTTGTTGGGGACGTCGAACTATGGCTACACCTTC.

This clonotype was observed at least ten times. The CDR3 region has the DNA TGCAGCGTTGAAAACCAAGAGACCCAGTACTTC. Its translation is CSVENQETQYF. The rearrangement uses TRBV29-1 and TRBJ2-5; D gene ambiguous. Trimming stripped 2 bases from V and 0 bases from J, with 1 base between. In germline, CDR1 is SQVTM, CDR2 ANQGSEA. There are 11 residues in the CDR3.